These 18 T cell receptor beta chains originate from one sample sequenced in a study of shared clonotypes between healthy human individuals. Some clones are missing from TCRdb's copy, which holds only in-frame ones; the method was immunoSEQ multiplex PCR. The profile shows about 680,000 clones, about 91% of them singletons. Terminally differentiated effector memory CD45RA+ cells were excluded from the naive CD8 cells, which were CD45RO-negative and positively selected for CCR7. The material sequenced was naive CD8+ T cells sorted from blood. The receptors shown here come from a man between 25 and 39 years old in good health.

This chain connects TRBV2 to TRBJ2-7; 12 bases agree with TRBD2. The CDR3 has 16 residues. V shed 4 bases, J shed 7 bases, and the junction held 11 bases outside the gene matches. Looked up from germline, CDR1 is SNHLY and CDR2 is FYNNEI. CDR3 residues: CASSGSGTSGSWEQYF. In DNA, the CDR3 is TGTGCCAGCAGTGGGTCCGGGACTAGCGGGTCCTGGGAGCAGTACTTC.

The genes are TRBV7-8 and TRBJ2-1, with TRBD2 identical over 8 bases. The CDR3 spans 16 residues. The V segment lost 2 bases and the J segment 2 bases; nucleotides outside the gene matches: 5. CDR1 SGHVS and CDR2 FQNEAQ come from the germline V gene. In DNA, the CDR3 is TGTGCCAGCAGCTTAATGCCAGCGGGGGCCTACAATGAGCAGTTCTTC. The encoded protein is CASSLMPAGAYNEQFF.

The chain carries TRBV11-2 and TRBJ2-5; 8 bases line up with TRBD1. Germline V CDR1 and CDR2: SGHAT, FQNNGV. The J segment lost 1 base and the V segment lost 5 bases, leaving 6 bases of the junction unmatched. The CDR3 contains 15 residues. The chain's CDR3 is CASSQIQGVQETQYF. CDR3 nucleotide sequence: TGTGCCAGCAGCCAAATACAGGGGGTCCAAGAGACCCAGTACTTC.

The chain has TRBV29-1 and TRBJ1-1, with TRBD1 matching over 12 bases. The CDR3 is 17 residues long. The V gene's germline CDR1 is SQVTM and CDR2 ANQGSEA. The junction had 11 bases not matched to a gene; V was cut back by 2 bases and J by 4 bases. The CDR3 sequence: CSVEWTGTGGGGTEAFF. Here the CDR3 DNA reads TGCAGCGTTGAATGGACCGGGACAGGGGGCGGGGGCACTGAAGCTTTCTTT.

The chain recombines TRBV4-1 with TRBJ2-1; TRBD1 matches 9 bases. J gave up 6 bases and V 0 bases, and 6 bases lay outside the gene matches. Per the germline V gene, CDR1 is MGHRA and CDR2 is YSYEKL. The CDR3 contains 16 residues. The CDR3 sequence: CASSQEEGDRVNEQFF. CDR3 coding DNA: TGCGCCAGCAGCCAAGAAGAGGGGGACAGGGTCAATGAGCAGTTCTTC.

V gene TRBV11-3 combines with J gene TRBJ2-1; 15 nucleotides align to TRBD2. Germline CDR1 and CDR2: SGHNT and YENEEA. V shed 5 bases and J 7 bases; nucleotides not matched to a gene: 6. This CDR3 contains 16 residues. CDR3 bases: TGTGCCAGCAGCGGGAGGACTAGCGGGAGGGCTAATGAGCAGTTCTTC. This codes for CASSGRTSGRANEQFF.

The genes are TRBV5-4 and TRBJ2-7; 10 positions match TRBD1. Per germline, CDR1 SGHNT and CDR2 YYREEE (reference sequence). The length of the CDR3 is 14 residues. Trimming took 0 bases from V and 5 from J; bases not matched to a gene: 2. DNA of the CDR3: TGTGCCAGCAGCTTGGGACAGGGGGCAAACGAGCAGTACTTC. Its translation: CASSLGQGANEQYF.

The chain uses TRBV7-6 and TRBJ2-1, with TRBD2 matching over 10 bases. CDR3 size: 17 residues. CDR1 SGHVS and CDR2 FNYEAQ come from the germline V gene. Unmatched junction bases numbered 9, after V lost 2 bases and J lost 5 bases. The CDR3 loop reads CASSLITLAGADNEQFF. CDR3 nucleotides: TGTGCCAGCAGCTTAATCACGCTAGCGGGAGCCGACAATGAGCAGTTCTTC.

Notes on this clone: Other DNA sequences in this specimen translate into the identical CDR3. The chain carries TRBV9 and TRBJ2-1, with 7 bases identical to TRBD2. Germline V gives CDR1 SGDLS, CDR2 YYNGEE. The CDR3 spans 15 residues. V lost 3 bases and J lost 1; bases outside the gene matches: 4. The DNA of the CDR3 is TGTGCCAGCAGCGCTTCTAGCGGTTCCTACAATGAGCAGTTCTTC. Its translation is CASSASSGSYNEQFF.

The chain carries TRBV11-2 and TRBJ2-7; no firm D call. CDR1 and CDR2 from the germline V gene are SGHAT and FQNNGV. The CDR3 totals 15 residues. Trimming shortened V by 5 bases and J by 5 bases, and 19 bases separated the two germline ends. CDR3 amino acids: CASSPILGGAHEQYF. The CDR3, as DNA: TGTGCCAGCAGCCCCATCTTGGGCGGCGCCCACGAGCAGTACTTC.

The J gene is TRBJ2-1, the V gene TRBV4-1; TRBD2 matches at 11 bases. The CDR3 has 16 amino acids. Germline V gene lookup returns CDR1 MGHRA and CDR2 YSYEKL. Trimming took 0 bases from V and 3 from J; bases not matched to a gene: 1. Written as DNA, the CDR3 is TGCGCCAGCAGCCAAGAAGGGACTAGCGGCTACAATGAGCAGTTCTTC. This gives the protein CASSQEGTSGYNEQFF.

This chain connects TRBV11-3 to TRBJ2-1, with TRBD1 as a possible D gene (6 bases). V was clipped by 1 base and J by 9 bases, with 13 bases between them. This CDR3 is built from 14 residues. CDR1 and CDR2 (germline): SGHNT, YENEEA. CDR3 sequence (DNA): TGTGCCAGCAGCTTAGGGGGGCGCCCCGGTGAGCAGTTCTTC. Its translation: CASSLGGRPGEQFF.

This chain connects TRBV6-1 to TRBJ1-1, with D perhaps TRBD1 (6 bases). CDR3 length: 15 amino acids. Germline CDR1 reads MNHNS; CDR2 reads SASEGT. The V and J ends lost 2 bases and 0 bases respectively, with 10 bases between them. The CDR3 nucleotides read TGTGCCAGCAGTGAACCCTACAGGGTGAACACTGAAGCTTTCTTT. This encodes CASSEPYRVNTEAFF.

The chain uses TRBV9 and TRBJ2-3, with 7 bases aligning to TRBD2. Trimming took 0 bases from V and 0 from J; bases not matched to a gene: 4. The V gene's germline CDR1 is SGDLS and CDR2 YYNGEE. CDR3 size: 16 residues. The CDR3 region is CASSVVAGVSTDTQYF. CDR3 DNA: TGTGCCAGCAGCGTAGTTGCGGGAGTAAGCACAGATACGCAGTATTTT.

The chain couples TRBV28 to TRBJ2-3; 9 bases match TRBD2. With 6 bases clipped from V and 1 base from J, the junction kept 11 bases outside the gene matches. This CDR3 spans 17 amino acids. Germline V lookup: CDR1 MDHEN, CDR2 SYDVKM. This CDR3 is CASSLTQAGGGTDTQYF. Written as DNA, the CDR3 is TGTGCCAGCAGCCTTACCCAAGCGGGAGGAGGCACAGATACGCAGTATTTT.

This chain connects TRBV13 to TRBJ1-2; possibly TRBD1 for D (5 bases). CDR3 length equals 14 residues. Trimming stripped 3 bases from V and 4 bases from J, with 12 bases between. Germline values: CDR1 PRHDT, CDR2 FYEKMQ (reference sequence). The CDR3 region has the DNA TGTGCCAGCAGCTTCAGGGACGTGGGCTATGGCTACACCTTC. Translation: CASSFRDVGYGYTF. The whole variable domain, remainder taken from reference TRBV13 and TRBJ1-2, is AAGVIQSPRHLIKEKRETATLKCYPIPRHDTVYWYQQGPGQDPQFLISFYEKMQSDKGSIPDRFSAQQFSDYHSELNMSSLELGDSALYFCASSFRDVGYGYTFGSGTRLTVV.

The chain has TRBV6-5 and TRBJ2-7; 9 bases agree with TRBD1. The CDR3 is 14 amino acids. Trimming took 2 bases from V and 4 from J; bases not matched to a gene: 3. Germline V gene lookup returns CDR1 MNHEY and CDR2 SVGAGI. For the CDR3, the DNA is TGTGCCAGCAGTTACCGGGACAGGGAATACGAGCAGTACTTC. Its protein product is CASSYRDREYEQYF.

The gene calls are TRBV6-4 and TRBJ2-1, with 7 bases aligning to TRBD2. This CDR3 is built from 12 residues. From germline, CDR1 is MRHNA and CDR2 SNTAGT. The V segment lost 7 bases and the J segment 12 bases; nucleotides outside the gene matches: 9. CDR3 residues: CASIKSGGPQFF. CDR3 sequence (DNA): TGTGCCAGCATTAAGTCGGGGGGACCGCAGTTCTTC.